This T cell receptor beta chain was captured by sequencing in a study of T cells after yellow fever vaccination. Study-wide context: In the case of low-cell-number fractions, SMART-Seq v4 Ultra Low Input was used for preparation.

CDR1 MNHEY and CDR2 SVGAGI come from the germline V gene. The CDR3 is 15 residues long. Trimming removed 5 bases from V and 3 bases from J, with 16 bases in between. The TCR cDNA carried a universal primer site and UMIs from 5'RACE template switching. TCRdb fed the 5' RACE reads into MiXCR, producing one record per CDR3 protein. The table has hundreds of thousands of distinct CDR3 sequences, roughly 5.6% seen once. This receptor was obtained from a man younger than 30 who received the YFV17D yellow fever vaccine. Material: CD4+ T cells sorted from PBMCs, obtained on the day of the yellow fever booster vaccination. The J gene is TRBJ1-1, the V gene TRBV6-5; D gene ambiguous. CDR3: CASSRAVKRDTEAFF. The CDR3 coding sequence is TGTGCCAGCAGTAGGGCAGTCAAAAGGGACACTGAAGCTTTCTTT.